Shown below are 8 T cell receptor beta chains from a single sample sequenced in a study of monozygotic twins with cystic fibrosis. The table came from immunoSEQ multiplex PCR; TCRdb's copy has only in-frame clones and leaves some out. The sample contains some 25,000 clones, 96% of which appear only once. The sample comprised blood. The receptors come from a girl aged 2 to 10 with cystic fibrosis.

V usage is TRBV7-9 and J usage is TRBJ2-1; D may be TRBD1 or TRBD2 (5 bases each). Germline assignment: CDR1 SEHNR and CDR2 FQNEAQ (reference sequence). V was pared by 0 bases and J by 9 bases, with 6 bases between. The CDR3 length is 12 residues. The CDR3 coding sequence is TGTGCCAGCAGCTTAGCTGGGACTGAGCAGTTCTTC. Protein: CASSLAGTEQFF.

The J gene is TRBJ2-2, the V gene TRBV4-3; D is undetermined. The CDR3 sequence is 17 residues long. The V end was cut by 1 base, the J end by 0 bases, with 12 bases between. The germline gives CDR1 LGHNA, CDR2 YSLEER. The CDR3 DNA is TGCGCCAGCAGCCAAGCCCGGGCGCTAGCGAACACCGGGGAGCTGTTTTTT. It encodes CASSQARALANTGELFF.

This chain links TRBV10-3 with TRBJ2-2; D uncertain. Germline V gene lookup returns CDR1 ENHRY and CDR2 SYGVKD. V gave up 3 bases and J gave up 7 bases, with 12 bases separating them. The CDR3 is made up of 14 amino acids. Here the CDR3 reads CAISEGPLFGELFF. DNA for the CDR3: TGTGCCATCAGTGAAGGGCCTTTGTTCGGGGAGCTGTTTTTT.

This clone was found once. The gene calls are TRBV9 and TRBJ1-4; weak D call: TRBD1 (5 bases). Per the germline V gene, CDR1 is SGDLS and CDR2 is YYNGEE. Trimming left V 4 bases short and J 8 bases short, with 18 bases between. The CDR3 consists of 15 residues. CDR3 amino acids: CASSQDEGRYEKLFF. The CDR3 nucleotides read TGTGCCAGCAGCCAAGATGAGGGACGGTACGAAAAACTGTTTTTT.

This chain joins TRBV28 and TRBJ2-7; the match to TRBD1 covers 7 bases. J was trimmed by 7 bases and V by 5 bases; bases with no gene match: 11. This CDR3 is built from 14 residues. Germline-derived CDR1 and CDR2 are MDHEN and SYDVKM. The chain's CDR3 is CASSQGTAQQEQYF. In DNA, the CDR3 is TGTGCCAGCAGTCAAGGGACAGCACAGCAGGAGCAGTACTTC.

The chain is built from TRBV9 and TRBJ1-1, with TRBD1 matching over 9 bases. Trimming cost V 0 bases and J 1 base; bases outside gene matches: 7. CDR3 size: 17 residues. Germline V gene sequence: CDR1 SGDLS, CDR2 YYNGEE. The CDR3, as DNA: TGTGCCAGCAGCGTAGGGGGGACAGGGAGCGGGAACACTGAAGCTTTCTTT. Protein product: CASSVGGTGSGNTEAFF. Based on the CDR3 plus reference TRBV9 and TRBJ1-1, the full variable domain is DSGVTQTPKHLITATGQRVTLRCSPRSGDLSVYWYQQSLDQGLQFLIQYYNGEERAKGNILERFSAQQFPDLHSELNLSSLELGDSALYFCASSVGGTGSGNTEAFFGQGTRLTVV.

This clone was found once. The chain joins TRBV5-8 to TRBJ2-7; D unresolved. Trimming pared 4 bases from V and 5 bases from J, leaving 7 bases between. There are 11 residues in the CDR3. The V gene's germline CDR1 is SGHTS and CDR2 YDEGEE. CDR3 in amino acids: CASSPTNEQYF. In DNA form, the CDR3 reads TGTGCCAGCAGCCCAACTAACGAGCAGTACTTC.

The chain combines TRBV9 with TRBJ2-1; TRBD1 matches at 9 bases. Germline CDR1 reads SGDLS; CDR2 reads YYNGEE. The CDR3 spans 17 residues. J lost 7 bases, V lost 4 bases, and 15 bases had no gene match. The CDR3 nucleotides are TGTGCCAGCAGCCCGACTCGAGACAGGGGGTCTAGGAATGAGCAGTTCTTC. It encodes CASSPTRDRGSRNEQFF.